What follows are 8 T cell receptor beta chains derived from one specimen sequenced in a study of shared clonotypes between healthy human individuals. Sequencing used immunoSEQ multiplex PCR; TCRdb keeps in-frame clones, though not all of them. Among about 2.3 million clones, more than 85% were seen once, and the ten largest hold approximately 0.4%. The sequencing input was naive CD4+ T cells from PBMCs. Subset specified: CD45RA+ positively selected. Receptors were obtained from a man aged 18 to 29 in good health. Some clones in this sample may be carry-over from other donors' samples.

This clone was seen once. The CDR3 here is CASSLARDGYTF. Here the CDR3 DNA reads TGTGCCAGCAGTTTAGCCAGGGATGGCTACACCTTC. The chain uses TRBV28 and TRBJ1-2, with a tentative D call TRBD1 (5 bases). Germline CDR1 and CDR2: MDHEN and SYDVKM. V was shortened by 2 bases and J by 6 bases, with 7 bases between the two germline ends. The CDR3 totals 12 residues.

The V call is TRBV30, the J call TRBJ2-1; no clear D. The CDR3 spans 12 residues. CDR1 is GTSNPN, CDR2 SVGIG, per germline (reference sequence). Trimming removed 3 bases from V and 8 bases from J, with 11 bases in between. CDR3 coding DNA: TGTGCCTGGAGCCCTAAGGGCCATGAGCAGTTCTTC. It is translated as CAWSPKGHEQFF.

The CDR3, as DNA: TGTGCCAGCAGTTACTCGTATGGCAGGGAGGCCCAGCATTTT. Translating it yields CASSYSYGREAQHF. This chain links TRBV6-5 with TRBJ1-5; TRBD1 is a possible D gene (5 bases). Deletions cut 0 bases from V and 11 bases from J, with 14 bases between. The CDR3 is 14 residues long. The V gene's germline CDR1 is MNHEY and CDR2 SVGAGI.

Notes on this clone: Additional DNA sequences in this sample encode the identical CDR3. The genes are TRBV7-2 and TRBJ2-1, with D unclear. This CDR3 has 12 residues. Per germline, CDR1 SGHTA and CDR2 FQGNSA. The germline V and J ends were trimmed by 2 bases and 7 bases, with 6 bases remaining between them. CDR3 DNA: TGTGCCAGCAGCTTATCTCGAAATGAGCAGTTCTTC. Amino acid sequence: CASSLSRNEQFF.

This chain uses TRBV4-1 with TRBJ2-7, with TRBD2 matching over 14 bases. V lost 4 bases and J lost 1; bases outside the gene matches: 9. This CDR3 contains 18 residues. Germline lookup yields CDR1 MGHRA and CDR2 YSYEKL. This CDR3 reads CASSRRGTSGSPSYEQYF. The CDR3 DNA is TGCGCCAGCAGCCGACGAGGGACTAGCGGGAGCCCTTCCTACGAGCAGTACTTC.

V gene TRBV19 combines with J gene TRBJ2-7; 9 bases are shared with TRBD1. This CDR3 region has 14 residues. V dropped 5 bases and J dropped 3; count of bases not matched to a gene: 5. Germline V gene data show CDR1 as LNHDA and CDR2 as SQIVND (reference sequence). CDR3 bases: TGTGCCAGTAGTCCGGGGGACAGGGACTACGAGCAGTACTTC. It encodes CASSPGDRDYEQYF.

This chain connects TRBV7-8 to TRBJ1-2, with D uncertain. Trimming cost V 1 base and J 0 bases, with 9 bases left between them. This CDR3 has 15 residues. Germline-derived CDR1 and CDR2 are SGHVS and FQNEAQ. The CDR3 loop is CASSLVGIANYGYTF. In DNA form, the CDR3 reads TGTGCCAGCAGCTTAGTAGGGATTGCTAACTATGGCTACACCTTC.

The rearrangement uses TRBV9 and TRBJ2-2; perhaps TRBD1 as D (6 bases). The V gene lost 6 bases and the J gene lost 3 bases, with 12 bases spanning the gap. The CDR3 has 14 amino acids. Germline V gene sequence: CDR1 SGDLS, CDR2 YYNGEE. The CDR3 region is CASNSGHDTGELFF. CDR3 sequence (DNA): TGTGCCAGCAACTCGGGACACGACACCGGGGAGCTGTTTTTT.